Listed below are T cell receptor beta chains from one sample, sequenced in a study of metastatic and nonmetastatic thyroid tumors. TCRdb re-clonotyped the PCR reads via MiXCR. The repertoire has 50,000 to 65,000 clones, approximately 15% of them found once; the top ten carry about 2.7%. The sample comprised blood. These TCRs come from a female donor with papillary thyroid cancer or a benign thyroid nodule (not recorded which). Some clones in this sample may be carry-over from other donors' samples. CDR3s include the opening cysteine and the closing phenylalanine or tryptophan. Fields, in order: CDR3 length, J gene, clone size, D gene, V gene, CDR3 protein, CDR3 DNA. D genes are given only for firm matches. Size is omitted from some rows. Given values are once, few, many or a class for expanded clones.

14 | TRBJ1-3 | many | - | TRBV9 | CASSEGGSGNTIYF | TGTGCCAGCAGCGAAGGGGGATCTGGAAACACCATATATTTT
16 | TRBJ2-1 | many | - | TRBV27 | CASSSLGRALYNEQFF | TGTGCCAGCAGTTCCCTAGGGCGGGCGCTTTACAATGAGCAGTTCTTC
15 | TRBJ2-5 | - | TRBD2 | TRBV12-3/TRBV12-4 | CASTILGTSWMPQYF | TGTGCCAGCACTATACTCGGGACTAGCTGGATGCCCCAGTACTTC
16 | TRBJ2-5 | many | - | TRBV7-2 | CASSLGLTAGQETQYF | TGTGCCAGCAGCTTGGGTCTGACGGCAGGCCAAGAGACCCAGTACTTC
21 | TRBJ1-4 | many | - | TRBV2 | CASSEVNRVTSNRYSREKLFF | TGTGCCAGCAGTGAAGTCAACAGGGTTACGTCAAACCGTTATTCCCGTGAAAAACTGTTTTTT
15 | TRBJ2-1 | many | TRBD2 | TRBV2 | CASSPQGLTYNEQFF | TGTGCCAGCAGTCCTCAGGGACTAACCTACAATGAGCAGTTCTTC
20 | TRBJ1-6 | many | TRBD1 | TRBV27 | CASSLFSPGQGSSYNSPLHF | TGTGCCAGCAGTTTATTCTCCCCGGGACAGGGAAGCTCCTATAATTCACCCCTCCACTTT
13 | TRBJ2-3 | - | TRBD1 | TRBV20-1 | CSAPYRGTDTQYF | TGCAGTGCCCCATACAGGGGAACAGATACGCAGTATTTT
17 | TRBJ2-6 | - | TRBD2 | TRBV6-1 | CASSAQAGGSGANVLTF | TGTGCCAGCAGTGCGCAAGCGGGGGGATCGGGGGCCAACGTCCTGACTTTC
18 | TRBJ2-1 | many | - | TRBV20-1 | CSAAGRGHGSGSYNEQFF | TGCAGTGCGGCGGGGAGGGGGCACGGGAGCGGTTCCTACAATGAGCAGTTCTTC
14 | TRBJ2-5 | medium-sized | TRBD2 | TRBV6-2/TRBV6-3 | CASSYGTSSETQYF | TGTGCCAGCAGTTACGGGACTAGTTCAGAGACCCAGTACTTC
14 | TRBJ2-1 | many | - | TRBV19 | CASSHLRDVGEQFF | TGTGCCAGTAGTCATTTGCGGGATGTGGGTGAGCAGTTCTTC
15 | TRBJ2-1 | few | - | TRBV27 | CASSLGAGLFNGQFF | TGTGCCAGCAGTTTAGGGGCGGGGCTATTCAATGGGCAGTTCTTC
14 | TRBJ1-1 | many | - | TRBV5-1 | CASSLGTANTEAFF | TGCGCCAGCAGCTTGGGGACGGCGAACACTGAAGCTTTCTTT
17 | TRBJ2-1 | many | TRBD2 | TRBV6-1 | CASSGRLAGLSYNEQFF | TGTGCCAGCAGTGGACGACTAGCGGGACTCTCCTACAATGAGCAGTTCTTC
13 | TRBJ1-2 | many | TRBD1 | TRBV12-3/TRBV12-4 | CASSWTGTYGYTF | TGTGCCAGCAGCTGGACAGGAACCTATGGCTACACCTTC
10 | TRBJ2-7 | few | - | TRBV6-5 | CASSDYEQYF | TGTGCCAGCAGTGACTACGAGCAGTACTTC
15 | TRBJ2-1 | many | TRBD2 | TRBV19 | CASSTTSGTYNEQFF | TGTGCCAGTAGTACGACTAGCGGAACCTACAATGAGCAGTTCTTC
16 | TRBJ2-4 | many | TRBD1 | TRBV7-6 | CASSLGQGGAKNIQYF | TGTGCCAGCAGCCTTGGACAGGGGGGAGCCAAAAACATTCAGTACTTC
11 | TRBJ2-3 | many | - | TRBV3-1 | CASSHTDTQYF | TGTGCCAGCAGCCACACAGATACGCAGTATTTT
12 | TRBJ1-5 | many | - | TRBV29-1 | CSGGDINQPQHF | TGCAGCGGCGGGGACATAAATCAGCCCCAGCATTTT
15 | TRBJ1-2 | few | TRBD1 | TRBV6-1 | CASRRGQGDFYGYTF | TGTGCCAGCAGACGGGGACAGGGGGACTTCTATGGCTACACCTTC